This note documents a single TCR beta chain sequence. This clone's antigen is unknown. Per-nucleotide qualities are absent, and no much larger clonotype sits a single base away. These data originate in a study of shared clonotypes between healthy human individuals (dated by TCRdb to the early 2020s). In the study overall: The cohort comprised a couple of women and three men aged 18 to 49 years. For each donor, CD4 naive and CD4 memory were each given three plates, CD8 naive was given two plates, and CD8 memory was given one plate. Blood TCR repertoires of a handful of healthy adults were deeply sequenced to estimate repertoire size and the extent of clonotype sharing between individuals. To increase sequencing depth and limit assay-specific biases, TCR repertoire library preparation and sequencing were carried out by different laboratories using diverse techniques. Per donor, leukapheresis produced somewhere between about 0.9 and 10 billion PBMCs. General conclusions and limits of the study: Approximately 5% of naive CD4, 3.5% of naive CD8, approximately 2% of memory CD4, and 0.4% of memory CD8 clonotypes were shared across several donors. Sampling was limited to blood, and TCR repertoires in tissue likely differ from TCR repertoires in blood. Compared with non-shared clonotypes, clonotypes shared by all four sorted-subset donors had higher generation probabilities. Rarefaction of sorted-subset datasets indicated incomplete sequencing despite the large sequencing depth. Based on pairwise subsampling, the degree of clonotype sharing among donors was expected to be affected by sequencing depth. The small number of donors limited the genetic and exposure-history diversity represented. Naive subsets generally had larger estimated clonotype richness than memory subsets.

CDR1 and CDR2 are drawn from the germline V gene (reference sequence): LNHDA, SQIVND. Including the terminal cysteine and phenylalanine, the CDR3 comprises 14 residues. Only the CDR3 portion is preserved as DNA: 42 bases, with reading frame beginning at the first base. V is cut back by 6 bases and J by 4 bases, with 8 bases in the junction unmatched. Healthy HIV-negative adults with no recently reported acute infections or vaccinations were included as donors. Every donor was a Caucasian adult residing in Nashville, Tennessee, USA. Magnetic negative selection was used to enrich CD4+ T cells, after which naive cells were positively selected on CD45RA and the negative fraction became the memory subset. Blood was collected by leukapheresis, and PBMCs were isolated by Ficoll-Histopaque density gradient centrifugation and then cryopreserved in liquid nitrogen vapor phase. Analytical flow cytometry was used to check the purity and quantity of each magnetically sorted T cell population. From each sorted fraction, genomic DNA was isolated and quantified by UV absorbance on a Nanodrop 2000c.

TCR CDR3 regions were amplified from genomic DNA by multiplex PCR using the deep immunoSEQ assay. Extracted genomic DNA from each cell subset was spread evenly across all wells of several immunoSEQ 96-well plates, with each plate serving as a replicate. Each replicate PCR for sorted subsets received roughly 0.2 ug genomic DNA, equal to about 30,000 T cell genomes. Purified libraries were measured with a Qubit 3.0 fluorometer, size-checked on a Bioanalyzer 2100, and measured again with the KAPA Library Quantification kit. Every immunoSEQ 96-well plate was sequenced on a separate single-read 150-cycle Illumina NextSeq 550 flow cell. Per the original workflow: Because the immunoSEQ output held only junctional sequences and lacked quality scores, the filtering could not match the filtering applied to full-length reads. Sequences were annotated with PyIR, a Python wrapper for IgBLAST v1.9, and V/J genes and CDR3 were assigned using IMGT germline references. Any read was removed if the V/J assignment was weak (E-value above 1e-6), the CDR3 was missing, or the read contained stop codons, out-of-frame junctions, or ambiguous translated residues. V3J clonotypes were defined by identical inferred V gene, J gene, and CDR3 amino acid sequence. The percentage overlap between two repertoires was calculated by dividing the number of shared unique clonotypes by the size of the smaller repertoire. Repertoire richness was assessed with RTK rarefaction, the Chao1 estimator, and Recon v2.1 estimates of unobserved clonotypes. For all TCRbeta clonotypes obtained by the gDNA method from four donors, generation probabilities were computed with OLGA. The table comes from immuneACCESS by way of TCRdb, which keeps in-frame sequences with V and J called. Part of the clones is missing from these tables; in studies checked, under half for an unresolved V gene and the rest for unknown reasons. The D gene and trimming were derived from the DNA, and the V and J assignments and clone size from that table. Present in this sample are under 850,000 clones, 55% to 80% of which were seen just once. Approximately 2% of the sample is in the top ten clones.

Recombination linked TRBV19 to TRBJ1-1, and 7 junction bases match TRBD1. The TCR was taken from a woman in her 30s in good health. The material sequenced was memory CD4+ T cells sorted from blood. Reading the label with the study, this specimen's cell subset or site is: CD45RA-negative fraction. Here is the DNA: TGTGCCAGTAGGGGAACCGGGACAGTCACTGAAGCTTTCTTT. This sequence encodes CASRGTGTVTEAFF.